This T cell receptor beta chain originates from a study of CD8+CD57+ T cells in acquired aplastic anemia. Whole-study context: Mean read depth for CD4+ cells from healthy donors was 10 million to 14 million. Study-level points and caveats: Overlapping CD8+ CDR3 repertoires of patients and controls contained roughly 27 shared sequences.

This clonotype came up many times. The target antigen is unknown. Trimming took off 3 bases at V and 6 bases at J, with 17 bases between the two ends. In germline, CDR1 is SGHRS, CDR2 YFSETQ. This CDR3 region has 15 residues. Genomic DNA acted as the template from which TCR beta VDJ combination and CDR3 sequence profiling were carried out. TCRdb reprocessed the reads via MiXCR and lists one record per CDR3 protein. This table holds about 400,000 distinct CDR3 sequences, about 70% found once. The gene calls are TRBV5-1 and TRBJ2-3, with D possibly TRBD1 on 5 matching bases. Sequencing used sorted CD4+, CD8+, or CD8+CD57+ T cells (not recorded which) from PBMCs. The sequence came from a human donor in good health, serving as a control. CDR3 in DNA: TGCGCCAGCAGCTCGCAGGGTCTGGACACGGATACGCAGTATTTT. This encodes CASSSQGLDTDTQYF.